The TCR beta chain under discussion was sequenced for a study of Ad26.COV2.S vaccination and SARS-CoV-2 variants. At the level of the study: Once or twice, 56 days apart, Ad26.COV2.S was delivered intramuscularly.

Specified treatment: some 20 received Ad26.COV2.S at low or high dose, single or two shots; about 5 received placebo; per-sample allocation not given. Vaccine and placebo recipients were sampled on day 63 after the first injection. Immunization relied on an Ad26 vector, which expressed Wuhan-strain SARS-CoV-2 spike. The germline V and J ends were trimmed by 3 bases and 3 bases, with 12 bases remaining between them. The CDR3 contains 15 residues. The germline gives CDR1 ENHRY, CDR2 SYGVKD. Study findings and constraints: Substantial response breadth was reportedly seen for spike-specific CD8+ and CD4+ T cells after vaccination. Breadth and depth estimates from TCRs may understate total T cell responses.

Concerning this clone itself: Its antigen remains unidentified.

Method: immunoSEQ multiplex PCR; TCRdb's copy keeps in-frame clones and lacks some. The sample has about 460,000 clones, 89% seen once. This TCR came from a person between 18 and 59 years old who received the Ad26.COV2.S COVID-19 vaccine or a placebo. Sequenced here: peripheral blood, sampled in a trial of Ad26.COV2.S vaccine versus placebo. J is TRBJ1-3 and V is TRBV10-3; D unresolved. Written as DNA, the CDR3 is TGTGCCATCAGTGACATAGGATCGAATGGAAACACCATATATTTT. Amino acid sequence: CAISDIGSNGNTIYF.